The T cell receptor beta chain under discussion was sequenced for a study of blood T cell repertoires in COVID-19. As for the study in general: The samples span acute and convalescent COVID-19 from the United States, Italy and Spain. From T cells, B-cell-depleted T cells, or PBMCs came the material, which was cDNA or gDNA.

In the source study's methods: Cell counts per sample came from amplifying reference gene primers. TCRdb's table, derived via immunoSEQ multiplex PCR, lists solely in-frame clones and lacks some. V and J calls and clone size follow that table, whereas D and trimming were derived from the DNA. The table includes fewer than 200,000 clones, approximately 85% detected once. The length of the CDR3 is 14 residues. Germline-derived CDR1 and CDR2 are MNHEY and SMNVEV (reference sequence). V gave up 6 bases and J gave up 5 bases; unmatched junction bases: 7. This chain links TRBV27 with TRBJ1-1, with TRBD1 matching 9 bases. Specimen: peripheral blood. The clonotype was recovered from an elderly woman with acute or convalescent COVID-19. The CDR3 region has the DNA TGTGCCAGCAGAGGGGGACAGGGTTGGACTGAAGCTTTCTTT. Protein product: CASRGGQGWTEAFF.